This note documents a single T cell receptor (beta chain) sequence. The target antigen is unknown. The sample comes from a study of T cell responses to AZD1222 COVID-19 vaccine. For the study at large: Second-dose schedules of about 4 or about 12 weeks were combined.

General study findings and limits: Donors, mostly white British, included more females; clonal diversity was possibly underestimated.

The J segment lost 9 bases and the V segment lost 5 bases, leaving 3 bases of the junction unmatched. Germline V gives CDR1 LGHDT, CDR2 YNNKEL (reference sequence). The CDR3 covers 13 residues. The protocol was immunoSEQ multiplex PCR, while the TCRdb copy is restricted to in-frame clones and leaves out a portion. The table includes over 150,000 clones, just over 90% detected once. The sequence was obtained from an adult in good health. This rearrangement joins TRBV3-1 (or the pseudogene TRBV3-2) to TRBJ1-6; 8 bases are shared with TRBD1. This specimen consisted of peripheral blood, obtained on day 0 of AZD1222 vaccination. The CDR3 DNA reads TGTGCCAGCAGCGGACAGGGCAGTTCACCCCTCCACTTT. This codes for CASSGQGSSPLHF.